This TCR beta chain was recovered during a study of T-cell reconstitution after alpha-beta-depleted transplantation in children. This clonotype was seen a few times. Its antigen is unknown. Unique molecular identifiers tagged the TCRbeta library. TCRdb used MiXCR to reprocess the PCR reads, holding one entry per CDR3 protein. Among 500,000 to 600,000 distinct CDR3 sequences listed, 25% to 30% were seen once. Overall study findings and caveats: T-cell numbers and diversity one year post-transplant derived largely from freshly generated T cells. The study reportedly traced alpha-beta T cells about two months after transplant to several hundred expanded graft clones. For some patients, TCRbeta diversity was high at day 60 because of recipient T cells and thymic progenitors that survived.

The germline gives CDR1 KGHDR, CDR2 SFDVKD. The CDR3 is made up of 19 amino acids. J was trimmed by 9 bases and V by 1 base; bases with no gene match: 14. The chain links TRBV24-1 to TRBJ2-1; TRBD2 matches 13 bases. The specimen comprised PBMCs, sampled before TCRalphabeta/CD19-depleted stem cell transplant. The sequence was collected from a boy under two years old with Wiskott-Aldrich syndrome, due to receive a stem cell transplant. The CDR3: CATSDFPWTSGRWRIEQFF. In nucleotides, the CDR3 is TGTGCCACCAGTGATTTCCCCTGGACTAGCGGGAGATGGAGAATTGAGCAGTTCTTC.